Below, one TCR beta chain is given with its context. Germline-derived CDR1 and CDR2 are MNHEY and SVGEGT. The germline V and J ends were trimmed by 2 bases and 5 bases, with 7 bases remaining between them. The CDR3 is 14 amino acids. These data come from a study of blood T cell repertoires in COVID-19. On the study more broadly: Acute and convalescent COVID-19 specimens originated in the United States, Italy and Spain. PBMCs, B-cell-depleted T cells, or T cells were the source of the cDNA or gDNA that made up the material.

In the authors' methods: It was from reference gene primer amplification that nucleated cell counts were estimated. Method: immunoSEQ multiplex PCR; TCRdb's copy keeps in-frame clones and lacks some. D and trimming come from the DNA, and the V and J calls and clone size come from that table. The sample has 170,000 or so clones; about three quarters are singletons. Sequences were obtained from peripheral blood. The receptor was derived from a woman in her 70s with acute or convalescent COVID-19. The V call is TRBV6-2 or TRBV6-3, the J call TRBJ1-6; weak D call: TRBD1 (5 bases). This chain's CDR3 is CASSYARDNSPLHF. CDR3 nucleotides: TGTGCCAGCAGTTACGCCAGGGATAATTCACCCCTCCACTTT.